Sequencing of this TCR beta chain was carried out in a study of T-cell memory formation after mild COVID-19. Study information: TCR clusters were mostly donor specific. Study-wide findings and caveats: Contracting clones from day 15 to 85 had balanced CD4/CD8; later expanders favoured CD4+.

The 5'RACE method, run with constant-segment primers, produced TCR alpha and TCR beta cDNA libraries (carrying sample barcodes and UMIs). One entry per CDR3 protein, called by TCRdb with MiXCR from the 5' RACE reads. Of around 260,000 distinct CDR3 sequences in the sample, about 17% were seen once. CDR3 length: 17 amino acids. The ends lost 2 bases at V and 2 bases at J; junction bases unmatched: 8. From germline, CDR1 is MNHNY and CDR2 SVGAGI (reference sequence). This clonotype has a handful of counts. The antigen remains unidentified. Sequencing input: PBMCs or a T cell subset sorted from them (not recorded which). This receptor was identified in a man younger than 30 who had mild COVID-19 (a few samples of this study predate the infection). Cell type and time point are not known. The V call is TRBV6-6, the J call TRBJ1-2, with 10 positions matching TRBD1. The CDR3 nucleotides are TGTGCCAGCAGTTACGGGACAGGGGATCTCCCGAACTATGGCTACACCTTC. Translating it yields CASSYGTGDLPNYGYTF.